This TCR beta chain originates from a study of vaccination effects on CD4 cells after COVID-19. As to this clone: What it binds is unknown.

This CDR3 has 13 residues. The V and J ends lost 6 bases and 0 bases respectively, with 8 bases between them. Germline values: CDR1 KGHSH, CDR2 LQKENI. ViraFEST used viral peptide pools to expand antigen-specific CD4+ T cells before sequencing. Culture lasted about nine days before CD4+ T cell isolation. Vaccine recipients lacked prior SARS-CoV-2 infection and had negative nucleocapsid antibodies. Some 2.2 million PBMC per well received 10 IU/ml IL-2 and about 10 ug/ml peptides in culture. Profiling relied on immunoSEQ multiplex PCR, and the TCRdb table lists in-frame clones only, not all of them. The table lists tens of thousands of clones, roughly 72% of them singletons. The study's findings and limits: Of the vaccine-induced clones from healthy vaccinees, merely 1 of 255 recognized common cold coronaviruses as well. Marked clonal contraction was seen in infection- and vaccine-induced clones late after vaccination.

This material consisted of CD4+ T cells from PBMCs cultured with HCoV-OC43 spike peptides, taken before COVID-19 vaccination. Subset of the sample: HCoV-OC43 spike overlapping peptide pool stimulation. The J gene is TRBJ1-1, the V gene TRBV18; no clear D. The receptor's source is a human donor who received a COVID-19 vaccine. CDR3 DNA sequence: TGTGCCAGCTCGCCCGCTTTGAACACTGAAGCTTTCTTT. It is translated as CASSPALNTEAFF.